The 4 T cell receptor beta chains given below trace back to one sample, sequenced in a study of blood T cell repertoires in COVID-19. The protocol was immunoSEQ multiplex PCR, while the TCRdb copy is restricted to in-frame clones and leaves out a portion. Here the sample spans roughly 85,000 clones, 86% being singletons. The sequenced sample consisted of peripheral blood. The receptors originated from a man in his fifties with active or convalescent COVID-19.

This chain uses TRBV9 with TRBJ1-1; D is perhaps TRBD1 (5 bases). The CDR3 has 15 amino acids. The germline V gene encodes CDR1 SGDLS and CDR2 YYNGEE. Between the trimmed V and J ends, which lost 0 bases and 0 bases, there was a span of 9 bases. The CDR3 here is CASSVGGRVNTEAFF. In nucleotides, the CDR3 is TGTGCCAGCAGCGTAGGAGGCAGGGTGAACACTGAAGCTTTCTTT.

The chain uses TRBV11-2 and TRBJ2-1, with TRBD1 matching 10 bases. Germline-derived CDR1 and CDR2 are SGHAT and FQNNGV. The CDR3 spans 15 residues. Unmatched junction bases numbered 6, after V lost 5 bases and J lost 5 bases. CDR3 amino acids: CASSPRTGGDNEQFF. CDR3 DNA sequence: TGTGCCAGCAGCCCTCGGACAGGGGGGGACAATGAGCAGTTCTTC.

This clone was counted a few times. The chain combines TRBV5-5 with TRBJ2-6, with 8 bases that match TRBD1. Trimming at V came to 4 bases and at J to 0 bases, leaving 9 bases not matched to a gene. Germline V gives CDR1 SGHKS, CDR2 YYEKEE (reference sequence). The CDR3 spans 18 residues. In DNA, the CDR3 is TGTGCCAGCAGCCTAACAGGGGGATCGACCTCTGGGGCCAACGTCCTGACTTTC. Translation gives CASSLTGGSTSGANVLTF.

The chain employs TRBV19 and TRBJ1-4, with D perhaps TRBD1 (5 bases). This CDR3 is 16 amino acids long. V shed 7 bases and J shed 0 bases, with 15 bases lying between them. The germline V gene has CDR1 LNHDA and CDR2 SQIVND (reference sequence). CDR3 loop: CASINRRGATNEKLFF. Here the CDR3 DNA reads TGTGCCAGTATCAACAGGAGGGGAGCAACTAATGAAAAACTGTTTTTT.